The rows below give T cell receptor beta chains drawn from one sample of a study of blood T cells in healthy people across ages. TCRdb redid the calling of the 5' RACE reads with MiXCR, one entry per CDR3 protein. The table shows around 1,000,000 distinct CDR3 sequences, with 35% to 40% occurring only once. The sequenced material came from blood. These receptors came from a man aged 18 to 29 in good health. CDR3s include the opening cysteine and the closing phenylalanine or tryptophan. Each record gives: V gene, clone size, D gene, J gene, CDR3 DNA, CDR3 protein. The D gene is left open where the match is weak. Some rows mark clone size as missing; the rest say once, few, many or name a class of expanded clone.

v_call: TRBV9
clone_size: NA
d_call: NA
j_call: TRBJ1-2
cdr3_nt: TGTGCCAGCAGCCCCGGCGCGGGCTCGGCGATATATGGCTACACCTTC
cdr3_aa: CASSPGAGSAIYGYTF

v_call: TRBV20-1
clone_size: NA
d_call: NA
j_call: TRBJ1-3
cdr3_nt: TGCAGTGCTAGAGATTCGGATGGCTCTGCTGGAAACACCATATATTTT
cdr3_aa: CSARDSDGSAGNTIYF

v_call: TRBV7-2
clone_size: NA
d_call: NA
j_call: TRBJ2-5
cdr3_nt: TGTGCCAGCAGCGTTTACCTCCAAGAGACCCAGTACTTC
cdr3_aa: CASSVYLQETQYF

v_call: TRBV25-1
clone_size: few
d_call: TRBD2
j_call: TRBJ2-3
cdr3_nt: TGTGCCAGCAGTGACCGGGAGGTGCAAGCCCTTAGCACAGATACGCAGTATTTT
cdr3_aa: CASSDREVQALSTDTQYF

v_call: TRBV14
clone_size: few
d_call: NA
j_call: TRBJ1-4
cdr3_nt: TGTGCCAGCAGCCAACTTCCCTCTGCAAGGAATGAAAAACTGTTTTTT
cdr3_aa: CASSQLPSARNEKLFF

v_call: TRBV10-3
clone_size: few
d_call: NA
j_call: TRBJ2-7
cdr3_nt: TGTGCCATCATGAGCCCCCGAATGGGGGAGCAGTACTTC
cdr3_aa: CAIMSPRMGEQYF

v_call: TRBV4-1
clone_size: few
d_call: NA
j_call: TRBJ1-1
cdr3_nt: TGCGCCAGCAGCCAGGGCTTCGGAATCGAGACTGAAGCTTTCTTT
cdr3_aa: CASSQGFGIETEAFF

v_call: TRBV10-3
clone_size: NA
d_call: NA
j_call: TRBJ2-1
cdr3_nt: TGTGCCATCAGTGAGGTGGTAGCGGCAAAAAAGCAGTTCTTC
cdr3_aa: CAISEVVAAKKQFF

v_call: TRBV6-2/TRBV6-3
clone_size: few
d_call: TRBD1
j_call: TRBJ2-3
cdr3_nt: TGTGCCAGCAACCGACAGACAGGGGTGGGAGATACGCAGTATTTT
cdr3_aa: CASNRQTGVGDTQYF

v_call: TRBV23-1
clone_size: few
d_call: TRBD1
j_call: TRBJ2-3
cdr3_nt: TGCGCCAGCAGTCACTCCGGGACAGGGCGCACAGATACGCAGTATTTT
cdr3_aa: CASSHSGTGRTDTQYF

v_call: TRBV7-2
clone_size: NA
d_call: TRBD2
j_call: TRBJ2-3
cdr3_nt: TGTGCCAGCAGCTTATTAGCGGGGCACACAGATACGCAGTATTTT
cdr3_aa: CASSLLAGHTDTQYF

v_call: TRBV2
clone_size: many
d_call: NA
j_call: TRBJ1-2
cdr3_nt: TGTGCCAGCAGTGGGGACACGGACTATGGCTACACCTTC
cdr3_aa: CASSGDTDYGYTF

v_call: TRBV12-3/TRBV12-4
clone_size: NA
d_call: NA
j_call: TRBJ2-3
cdr3_nt: TGTGCCAGCAGTGGCACCGTGGCGGCAGATACGCAGTATTTT
cdr3_aa: CASSGTVAADTQYF

v_call: TRBV29-1
clone_size: many
d_call: NA
j_call: TRBJ2-1
cdr3_nt: TGCAGCGTTGACCGACGCGAGCAGTTCTTC
cdr3_aa: CSVDRREQFF

v_call: TRBV25-1
clone_size: NA
d_call: NA
j_call: TRBJ2-7
cdr3_nt: TGTGCCAGCAGTGAATCCGGCCCGAGCTCCTACGAGCAGTACTTC
cdr3_aa: CASSESGPSSYEQYF

v_call: TRBV4-1
clone_size: NA
d_call: NA
j_call: TRBJ2-5
cdr3_nt: TGCGCCAGCAGCCAACCCAGACGAGAGAAAGAGACCCAGTACTTC
cdr3_aa: CASSQPRREKETQYF

v_call: TRBV5-1
clone_size: NA
d_call: NA
j_call: TRBJ1-3
cdr3_nt: TGCGCCAGCAGCTTGGCCCGGGGGACTGGAAACACCATATATTTT
cdr3_aa: CASSLARGTGNTIYF

v_call: TRBV6-6
clone_size: few
d_call: NA
j_call: TRBJ2-5
cdr3_nt: TGTGCCAGCAGTTACTCGCGACAGCGACAAGAGACCCAGTACTTC
cdr3_aa: CASSYSRQRQETQYF

v_call: TRBV20-1
clone_size: NA
d_call: NA
j_call: TRBJ1-5
cdr3_nt: TGCAGTGCCACCGGGCCACAGGCTTATCAGCCCCAGCATTTT
cdr3_aa: CSATGPQAYQPQHF